This T cell receptor beta chain was documented in a study of cytomegalovirus exposure and HLA in healthy donors. This CDR3 region has 14 residues. The junction had 3 bases not matched to a gene; V was cut back by 5 bases and J by 6 bases. The germline V gene has CDR1 MNHNY and CDR2 SVGAGI (reference sequence). Findings and limits, study-wide: Judged likely to be a sequencing artifact was a cluster of highly shared sequence variants.

As to this clone: Its antigen is not known.

The primer mix had 60 Vbeta and 13 Jbeta primers. The table came from immunoSEQ multiplex PCR; TCRdb's copy has only in-frame clones and leaves some out. Of about 130,000 clones in the sample, 80% were seen once. The clonotype comes from a male donor in good health and CMV-seronegative. The sample consisted of PBMCs. This rearrangement joins TRBV6-6 to TRBJ2-3; 12 bases map to TRBD2. The CDR3 DNA follows: TGTGCCAGCAGTCCTAGCGGGAGGGCCGATACGCAGTATTTT. This encodes CASSPSGRADTQYF.